This entry is about one T cell receptor beta chain. These data are taken from a study of blood T cell repertoires in COVID-19. The CDR3 length is 14 residues. Germline V lookup: CDR1 SGHRS, CDR2 YFSETQ. Germline trimming cut 4 bases from V and 3 bases from J; bases unmatched to any gene: 6. Profiling relied on immunoSEQ multiplex PCR, and the TCRdb table lists in-frame clones only, not all of them. Of 40,000 or so clones listed, around nine tenths are singletons. This chain uses TRBV5-1 with TRBJ1-2; 7 bases map to TRBD1. This sequence originates from a man aged 45-65 years with active COVID-19. The source material was peripheral blood. The CDR3 spells CASSTQGGHYGYTF. CDR3 in DNA: TGCGCCAGCAGCACCCAGGGGGGACACTATGGCTACACCTTC.